This TCR beta chain is drawn from a study of blood T cell repertoires in COVID-19. Profiling relied on immunoSEQ multiplex PCR, and the TCRdb table lists in-frame clones only, not all of them. Among about 280,000 clones listed, about 87% were seen once. The V gene lost 0 bases and the J gene lost 0 bases, with 10 bases spanning the gap. The V gene's germline CDR1 is SGDLS and CDR2 YYNGEE. There are 16 residues in the CDR3. V and J are TRBV9 and TRBJ2-1; D not certain. This TCR was recovered from a woman aged 25 to 39 with acute COVID-19. The source material was PBMCs or T cells enriched from blood (not recorded which). The CDR3 region has the DNA TGTGCCAGCAGCGTAGGGCAGGATTCCTCCTACAATGAGCAGTTCTTC. It yields the protein CASSVGQDSSYNEQFF.